This T cell receptor beta chain comes out of a study of cytomegalovirus exposure and HLA in healthy donors. This table comes from immunoSEQ multiplex PCR, and its TCRdb copy is limited to in-frame clones, with some not included. Counted here are some 170,000 clones, around 86% occurring once; the ten biggest clones make up 6% to 8%. The receptor was isolated from a man aged 25 to 45 in good health and CMV-seropositive. The sequenced material came from PBMCs.

CDR3 DNA: TGTGCCAGCAGCTTTAGAGGTCGGGCCGAGCAGTACTTC. This codes for CASSFRGRAEQYF. V is TRBV11-3 and J is TRBJ2-7, with D hard to call. Germline loops: CDR1 SGHNT, CDR2 YENEEA. The CDR3 is 13 residues long. Between the trimmed V and J ends, which lost 3 bases and 6 bases, there was a span of 12 bases.